These 5 T cell receptor beta chains were sequenced from one sample in a study of blood T cell repertoires in COVID-19. The protocol was immunoSEQ multiplex PCR, while the TCRdb copy is restricted to in-frame clones and leaves out a portion. Of 200,000 to 250,000 clones in the sample, 86% are singletons; the top ten hold about 4.5%. The material sequenced was peripheral blood. Receptors were obtained from a man in his fifties or sixties with acute or convalescent COVID-19.

The V and J genes are TRBV6-1 and TRBJ1-5, with D hard to call. CDR1 and CDR2 (germline): MNHNS, SASEGT. Deletions cut 3 bases from V and 3 bases from J, with 6 bases between. The CDR3 runs to 13 residues. The CDR3 protein is CASSDNYNQPQHF. The CDR3 DNA reads as TGTGCCAGCAGTGATAATTACAATCAGCCCCAGCATTTT.

The chain uses TRBV27 and TRBJ2-1; 8 nucleotides align to TRBD1. The CDR3 extends over 15 amino acids. V lost 8 bases, J lost 2 bases, and 8 bases stayed unmatched. Germline values: CDR1 MNHEY, CDR2 SMNVEV (reference sequence). The CDR3 region is CASSNRGSTYNEQFF. In DNA form, the CDR3 reads TGTGCCAGCTCCAACAGGGGGAGCACCTACAATGAGCAGTTCTTC.

The chain recombines TRBV4-1 with TRBJ1-2; no firm D call. The CDR3 loop spans 15 amino acids. The V end was cut by 1 base, the J end by 4 bases, with 13 bases between. The germline gives CDR1 MGHRA, CDR2 YSYEKL. This CDR3 is CASSQVGGNSYGYTF. In DNA form, the CDR3 reads TGCGCCAGCAGCCAAGTAGGAGGGAACTCCTATGGCTACACCTTC.

The chain carries TRBV2 and TRBJ1-1; D is unclear. Germline-derived CDR1 and CDR2 are SNHLY and FYNNEI. The CDR3 contains 14 residues. Trimming removed 4 bases from V and 2 bases from J, with 11 bases in between. CDR3 in amino acids: CASSAQVFNTEAFF. CDR3 sequence (DNA): TGTGCCAGCAGTGCGCAGGTCTTTAACACTGAAGCTTTCTTT.

This rearrangement joins TRBV27 to TRBJ2-5; D is unresolved. This CDR3 contains 13 residues. V was clipped by 3 bases and J by 4 bases, with 9 bases between them. Germline V gene sequence: CDR1 MNHEY, CDR2 SMNVEV (reference sequence). Here the CDR3 DNA reads TGTGCCAGCAGTTTGAGGCCGTCAGAGACCCAGTACTTC. This translates into CASSLRPSETQYF.